The 20 T cell receptor beta chains in this list originate from one sample, sequenced in a study of T cell changes during pregnancy in multiple sclerosis (dated by TCRdb to between 2018 and 2021). Receptor amplification or capture employed the immunoSEQ multiplex PCR assay. As stored in TCRdb, this immuneACCESS dataset retains in-frame rearrangements with V and J assigned. A fraction of the clones does not appear; measured against another copy, unresolved V genes explain less than half of the discrepancy, and the remainder lacks a known reason. Here the sample has approximately 74,000 clones; less than 90% occur a single time. The ten most abundant clones make up 3% to 3.5% of the sample. The material sequenced was peripheral blood, taken before pregnancy. The receptor set was obtained from a female donor with multiple sclerosis, enrolled in a pregnancy study.

The genes are TRBV6-5 and TRBJ2-5; 9 positions agree with TRBD1. Trimming cost V 4 bases and J 1 base; bases outside gene matches: 7. CDR1 is MNHEY and CDR2 is SVGAGI in the germline V gene. This CDR3 contains 16 residues. The CDR3 coding sequence is TGTGCCAGCAGTTCTTGGACAGGGGAACTCCAAGAGACCCAGTACTTC. Residues: CASSSWTGELQETQYF.

This clone was detected only a few times. This sequence joins TRBV7-2 and TRBJ1-2; no clear D gene. Germline values: CDR1 SGHTA, CDR2 FQGNSA. The germline V and J ends were trimmed by 1 base and 8 bases, with 14 bases remaining between them. The CDR3 extends over 14 amino acids. CDR3 nucleotide sequence: TGTGCCAGCAGCTTAGTTCACAGTGCCCGCGGCTACACCTTC. It yields the protein CASSLVHSARGYTF.

The chain couples TRBV30 to TRBJ1-1; D is perhaps TRBD1 (6 bases). Germline V lookup: CDR1 GTSNPN, CDR2 SVGIG (reference sequence). The CDR3 extends over 14 amino acids. Trimming pared 3 bases from V and 4 bases from J, leaving 15 bases between. The chain's CDR3 is CAWSLTTGGTEAFF. The DNA of the CDR3 is TGTGCCTGGAGCCTAACGACAGGTGGCACTGAAGCTTTCTTT. Looking up the rest from reference TRBV30 and TRBJ1-1 gives the full variable domain: SQTIHQWPATLVQPVGSPLSLECTVEGTSNPNLYWYRQAAGRGLQLLFYSVGIGQISSEVPQNLSASRPQDRQFILSSKKLLLSDSGFYLCAWSLTTGGTEAFFGQGTRLTVV.

The rearrangement links TRBV30 to TRBJ2-5, with D possibly being TRBD2 (5 bases). CDR3 length: 12 amino acids. The germline CDR1 and CDR2 sequences are GTSNPN and SVGIG (reference sequence). V lost 0 bases and J 7 bases, leaving 9 bases between the germline ends. The CDR3 sequence: CAWSVDRGTQYF. CDR3 in DNA: TGTGCCTGGAGTGTAGACCGGGGGACCCAGTACTTC.

The J gene is TRBJ1-1, the V gene TRBV11-3; unclear D gene. Trimming shortened V by 8 bases and J by 11 bases, and 12 bases separated the two germline ends. Germline V lookup: CDR1 SGHNT, CDR2 YENEEA. The CDR3 sequence is 10 residues long. The CDR3 nucleotides read TGTGCCAGCCTTACGGAGTGGGCTTTCTTT. This translates into CASLTEWAFF.

The J gene is TRBJ2-5, the V gene TRBV7-7; possible D gene TRBD1, 5 bases. The germline V gene has CDR1 SSHAT and CDR2 FNYEAQ (reference sequence). V lost 3 bases and J lost 1, with 15 bases in between. The CDR3 spans 16 residues. CDR3 region: CASSLVAGLGQETQYF. In DNA, the CDR3 is TGTGCCAGCAGCTTGGTGGCAGGGTTAGGCCAAGAGACCCAGTACTTC.

The J gene is TRBJ1-1, the V gene TRBV18; no clear D gene. Trimming removed 3 bases at V and 0 bases at J, with 11 bases between. CDR1 KGHSH and CDR2 LQKENI come from the germline V gene. The CDR3 runs 15 residues. The CDR3 is CASSPPHGVNTEAFF. As DNA, the CDR3 is TGTGCCAGCTCACCCCCACACGGGGTGAACACTGAAGCTTTCTTT.

For the CDR3, the DNA is TGTGCCAGCAGCGTCCGATCCAGGGGGAGCTCCTACGAGCAGTACTTC. Translating it yields CASSVRSRGSSYEQYF. This sequence joins TRBV7-9 and TRBJ2-7; 7 bases are shared with TRBD1. V lost 5 bases and J lost 0; bases outside the gene matches: 10. The CDR3 runs 16 residues. CDR1 and CDR2 (germline): SEHNR, FQNEAQ (reference sequence).

The chain couples TRBV10-3 to TRBJ1-2; TRBD1 aligns across 11 bases. J lost 2 bases, V lost 6 bases, and 11 bases had no gene match. Per germline, CDR1 ENHRY and CDR2 SYGVKD. CDR3 length equals 17 residues. CDR3 coding DNA: TGTGCCATCAGCGCAAGCGGGACAGGGGGTTCAAACTATGGCTACACCTTC. Translation gives CAISASGTGGSNYGYTF.

The V and J genes are TRBV19 and TRBJ2-7, with 11 bases matching TRBD1. CDR1 is LNHDA, CDR2 SQIVND, per germline (reference sequence). The CDR3 contains 14 residues. Trimming cost V 5 bases and J 9 bases; bases outside gene matches: 9. CDR3 nucleotide sequence: TGTGCCAGTAGTGTGGGGACAGGGGGGTTTGGGCAGTACTTC. Translation gives CASSVGTGGFGQYF. Together with reference TRBV19 and TRBJ2-7, the CDR3 gives the full variable domain: DGGITQSPKYLFRKEGQNVTLSCEQNLNHDAMYWYRQDPGQGLRLIYYSQIVNDFQKGDIAEGYSVSREKKESFPLTVTSAQKNPTAFYLCASSVGTGGFGQYFGPGTRLTVT.

The rearrangement joins TRBV19 to TRBJ2-7, with D possibly being TRBD2 (5 bases). The CDR3 contains 14 residues. Per the germline V gene, CDR1 is LNHDA and CDR2 is SQIVND (reference sequence). Between the trimmed V and J ends, which lost 6 bases and 2 bases, there was a span of 14 bases. CDR3 protein: CASSRRTLPYEQYF. The CDR3 DNA follows: TGTGCCAGTAGCCGGCGGACTCTGCCCTACGAGCAGTACTTC.

This chain joins TRBV5-1 and TRBJ2-7; a weak D match, TRBD1 (5 bases). Germline V CDR1 and CDR2: SGHRS, YFSETQ. The V end was cut by 4 bases, the J end by 3 bases, with 11 bases between. This CDR3 has 13 residues. The CDR3: CASSLDSIYEQYF. CDR3 in DNA: TGCGCCAGCAGCCTCGACAGTATCTACGAGCAGTACTTC.

The chain links TRBV5-4 to TRBJ2-3, with TRBD2 as a possible D gene (6 bases). Germline V CDR1 and CDR2: SGHNT, YYREEE (reference sequence). V shed 0 bases and J shed 3 bases, with 11 bases lying between them. The CDR3 totals 15 residues. CDR3 in DNA: TGTGCCAGCAGCTTGGACGGGAGCCCGACAGATACGCAGTATTTT. This translates into CASSLDGSPTDTQYF.

The chain has TRBV5-8 and TRBJ1-5; D is possibly TRBD1 (6 bases). Germline V gives CDR1 SGHTS, CDR2 YDEGEE. CDR3 size: 15 residues. Trimming cost V 5 bases and J 4 bases, with 16 bases left between them. CDR3 coding DNA: TGTGCCAGCAGGGGCTACAGGGTCGGGAATCAGCCCCAGCATTTT. Its translation is CASRGYRVGNQPQHF.

The CDR3: CASRRGGAGEAFF. CDR3 nucleotides: TGTGCCAGCAGGCGAGGGGGTGCCGGCGAAGCTTTCTTT. V is TRBV11-2 and J is TRBJ1-1; D is perhaps TRBD1 (6 bases). V dropped 6 bases and J dropped 8 bases, with 16 bases sitting between them. This CDR3 has 13 residues. Germline V gene lookup returns CDR1 SGHAT and CDR2 FQNNGV. The full variable domain, with the rest looked up from reference TRBV11-2 and TRBJ1-1, is EAGVAQSPRYKIIEKRQSVAFWCNPISGHATLYWYQQILGQGPKLLIQFQNNGVVDDSQLPKDRFSAERLKGVDSTLKIQPAKLEDSAVYLCASRRGGAGEAFFGQGTRLTVV.

The rearrangement uses TRBV30 and TRBJ1-5; no clear D gene. Deletions cut 1 base from V and 5 bases from J, with 9 bases between. The CDR3 consists of 13 residues. Per germline, CDR1 GTSNPN and CDR2 SVGIG (reference sequence). In DNA form, the CDR3 reads TGTGCCTGGAGTGGAGGGAGTGATCAGCCCCAGCATTTT. It translates to CAWSGGSDQPQHF.

In this sample, this clone is medium-sized. The chain couples TRBV7-8 to TRBJ1-2; 10 nucleotides align to TRBD1. The CDR3 is 14 residues long. From germline, CDR1 is SGHVS and CDR2 FQNEAQ. The ends lost 6 bases at V and 4 bases at J; junction bases unmatched: 5. CDR3 coding DNA: TGTGCCAGCAGTTCGGGACAGGGGACCTATGGCTACACCTTC. Protein: CASSSGQGTYGYTF.

The chain uses TRBV5-6 and TRBJ1-2; 8 bases match TRBD1. Trimming removed 0 bases from V and 4 bases from J; junction bases left unmatched: 5. CDR3 size: 15 residues. Germline CDR1 SGHDT, CDR2 YYEEEE. For the CDR3, the DNA is TGTGCCAGCAGCTTGGGAGCAGGGGGCAGCTATGGCTACACCTTC. This gives the protein CASSLGAGGSYGYTF. Combining the CDR3 with reference TRBV5-6 and TRBJ1-2 gives the whole variable domain DAGVTQSPTHLIKTRGQQVTLRCSPKSGHDTVSWYQQALGQGPQFIFQYYEEEERQRGNFPDRFSGHQFPNYSSELNVNALLLGDSALYLCASSLGAGGSYGYTFGSGTRLTVV.

This clone was recorded only once. This chain connects TRBV10-3 to TRBJ2-2, with 11 bases lining up with TRBD2. V lost 4 bases to trimming and J lost 2 bases; unmatched junction nucleotides: 3. In germline, CDR1 is ENHRY, CDR2 SYGVKD. The CDR3 consists of 16 residues. The CDR3 region has the DNA TGTGCCATCAGTGTAGGACTAGCGGGCAACACCGGGGAGCTGTTTTTT. Translated, it gives CAISVGLAGNTGELFF.

The V and J genes are TRBV6-4 and TRBJ1-2; weak D call: TRBD1 (5 bases). V gave up 5 bases and J gave up 7 bases, with 17 bases separating them. The CDR3 is 14 residues long. Per germline, CDR1 MRHNA and CDR2 SNTAGT. The CDR3 here is CASSSGEVGVGYTF. CDR3 DNA: TGTGCCAGCAGTTCGGGAGAAGTAGGGGTTGGCTACACCTTC.